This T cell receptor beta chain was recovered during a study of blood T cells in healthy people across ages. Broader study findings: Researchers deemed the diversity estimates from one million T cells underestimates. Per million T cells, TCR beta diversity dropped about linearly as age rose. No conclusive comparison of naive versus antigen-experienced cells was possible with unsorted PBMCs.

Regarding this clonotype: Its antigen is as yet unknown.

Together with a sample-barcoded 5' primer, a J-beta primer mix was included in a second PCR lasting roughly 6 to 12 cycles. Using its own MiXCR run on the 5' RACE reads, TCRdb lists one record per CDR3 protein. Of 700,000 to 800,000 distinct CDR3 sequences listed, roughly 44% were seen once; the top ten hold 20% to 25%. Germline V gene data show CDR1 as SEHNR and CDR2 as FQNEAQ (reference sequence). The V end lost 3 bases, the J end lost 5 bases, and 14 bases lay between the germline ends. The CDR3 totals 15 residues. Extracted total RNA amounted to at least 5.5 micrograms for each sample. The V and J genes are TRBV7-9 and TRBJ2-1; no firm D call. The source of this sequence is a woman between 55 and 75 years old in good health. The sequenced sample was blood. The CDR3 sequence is CASSFKGVDDNEQFF. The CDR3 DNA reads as TGTGCCAGCAGCTTCAAGGGCGTTGACGACAATGAGCAGTTCTTC. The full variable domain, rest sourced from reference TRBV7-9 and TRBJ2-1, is DTGVSQNPRHKITKRGQNVTFRCDPISEHNRLYWYRQTLGQGPEFLTYFQNEAQLEKSRLLSDRFSAERPKGSFSTLEIQRTEQGDSAMYLCASSFKGVDDNEQFFGPGTRLTVL.